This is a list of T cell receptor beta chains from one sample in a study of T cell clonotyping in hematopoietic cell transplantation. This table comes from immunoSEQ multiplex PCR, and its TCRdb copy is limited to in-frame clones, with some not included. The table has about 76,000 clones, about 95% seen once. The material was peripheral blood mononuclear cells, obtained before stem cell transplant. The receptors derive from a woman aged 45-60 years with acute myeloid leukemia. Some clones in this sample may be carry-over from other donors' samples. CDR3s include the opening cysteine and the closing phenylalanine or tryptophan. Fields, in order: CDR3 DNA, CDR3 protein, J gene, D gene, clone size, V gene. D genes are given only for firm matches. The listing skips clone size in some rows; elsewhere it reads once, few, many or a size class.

cdr3_nt: TGTGCCAGCAGCTCTAGCGGGAGTGATCAGTACTTC
cdr3_aa: CASSSSGSDQYF
j_call: TRBJ2-4
d_call: TRBD2
clone_size: -
v_call: TRBV7-2

cdr3_nt: TGTGCCAGCTCACCTCCTATTGTCGGAACCTACGAGCAGTACTTC
cdr3_aa: CASSPPIVGTYEQYF
j_call: TRBJ2-7
d_call: -
clone_size: -
v_call: TRBV18

cdr3_nt: TGTGCCAGTAGACAGGGGAGAGAGACCCAGTACTTC
cdr3_aa: CASRQGRETQYF
j_call: TRBJ2-5
d_call: TRBD1
clone_size: once
v_call: TRBV28

cdr3_nt: TGTGCCACCAGCAGAGACGGGGATCAGCCCCAGCATTTT
cdr3_aa: CATSRDGDQPQHF
j_call: TRBJ1-5
d_call: -
clone_size: -
v_call: TRBV15

cdr3_nt: TGTGCCAGCAGTGTGGCGGGAGCAGATCAGCCCCAGCATTTT
cdr3_aa: CASSVAGADQPQHF
j_call: TRBJ1-5
d_call: -
clone_size: -
v_call: TRBV6-1

cdr3_nt: TGTGCCAGCAGGGGGAGACAGGCAACTAATGAAAAACTGTTTTTT
cdr3_aa: CASRGRQATNEKLFF
j_call: TRBJ1-4
d_call: -
clone_size: -
v_call: TRBV7-9

cdr3_nt: TGTGCCTGGAGGTCCGGAAGCTCTGGAAACACCATATATTTT
cdr3_aa: CAWRSGSSGNTIYF
j_call: TRBJ1-3
d_call: -
clone_size: once
v_call: TRBV30

cdr3_nt: TGTGCCAGCTCACGTAATCAGGGGGCATCCCGGGACTATGGCTACACCTTC
cdr3_aa: CASSRNQGASRDYGYTF
j_call: TRBJ1-2
d_call: TRBD1
clone_size: -
v_call: TRBV18

cdr3_nt: TGTGCCAGCAGCTCCCTTGGGGGCAACACCGGGGAGCTGTTTTTT
cdr3_aa: CASSSLGGNTGELFF
j_call: TRBJ2-2
d_call: -
clone_size: -
v_call: TRBV7-3

cdr3_nt: TGTGCCAGCAGTGTACGTCAGACTAGTAGAGCCAACGTCCTGACTTTC
cdr3_aa: CASSVRQTSRANVLTF
j_call: TRBJ2-6
d_call: -
clone_size: -
v_call: TRBV2

cdr3_nt: TGTGCCAGCAAGAAAACGGGGGGCAAGAATTCACCCCTCCACTTT
cdr3_aa: CASKKTGGKNSPLHF
j_call: TRBJ1-6
d_call: -
clone_size: -
v_call: TRBV25-1

cdr3_nt: TGTGCCAGCAGTAGCCGGGACAGGGGATACACTGAAGCTTTCTTT
cdr3_aa: CASSSRDRGYTEAFF
j_call: TRBJ1-1
d_call: TRBD1
clone_size: -
v_call: TRBV25-1

cdr3_nt: TGTGCCAGCAGTTCCTACGACAAGGGAAACACCGGGGAGCTGTTTTTT
cdr3_aa: CASSSYDKGNTGELFF
j_call: TRBJ2-2
d_call: -
clone_size: -
v_call: TRBV28

cdr3_nt: TGCACCAGCAGCCAAGACCCCCCTCCGGGACTAGCGGGAGGGCCCTACGAGCAGTACTTC
cdr3_aa: CTSSQDPPPGLAGGPYEQYF
j_call: TRBJ2-7
d_call: -
clone_size: -
v_call: TRBV1

cdr3_nt: TGTGCCAGCTCACCCAGGGAGAACGGGGAGCTGTTTTTT
cdr3_aa: CASSPRENGELFF
j_call: TRBJ2-2
d_call: -
clone_size: -
v_call: TRBV2

cdr3_nt: TGTGCCACCAGCAGAGATCACCGGTTGCAGTACTTC
cdr3_aa: CATSRDHRLQYF
j_call: TRBJ2-7
d_call: -
clone_size: -
v_call: TRBV15

cdr3_nt: TGTGCCAGCAGCTTTGGGGGAACTACTGAAGCTTTCTTT
cdr3_aa: CASSFGGTTEAFF
j_call: TRBJ1-1
d_call: -
clone_size: -
v_call: TRBV5-4

cdr3_nt: TGTGCCAGCAGCTTGAAGCGGGAGAGGACAGATACGCAGTATTTT
cdr3_aa: CASSLKRERTDTQYF
j_call: TRBJ2-3
d_call: TRBD2
clone_size: -
v_call: TRBV5-4

cdr3_nt: TGTGCCAGCAGTTACAGCAGTAATTCACCCCTCCACTTT
cdr3_aa: CASSYSSNSPLHF
j_call: TRBJ1-6
d_call: -
clone_size: -
v_call: TRBV6-5

cdr3_nt: TGTGCCAGCAGCCTGGGAGGGGTTTTCACAGATACGCAGTATTTT
cdr3_aa: CASSLGGVFTDTQYF
j_call: TRBJ2-3
d_call: TRBD2
clone_size: once
v_call: TRBV28

cdr3_nt: TGTGCCAGCAGCTTATCAGCGGGAGTTGGCTACGAGCAGTACTTC
cdr3_aa: CASSLSAGVGYEQYF
j_call: TRBJ2-7
d_call: TRBD2
clone_size: -
v_call: TRBV7-8

cdr3_nt: TGTGCCTGGAGGGATACTAGGGGCGAGCAGTTCTTC
cdr3_aa: CAWRDTRGEQFF
j_call: TRBJ2-1
d_call: -
clone_size: -
v_call: TRBV30

cdr3_nt: TGTGCCAGCAGTTTCATTGGGGGGAGACCCTACAATGAGCAGTTCTTC
cdr3_aa: CASSFIGGRPYNEQFF
j_call: TRBJ2-1
d_call: -
clone_size: -
v_call: TRBV28

cdr3_nt: TGCGCCAGCAGCTGGGGGGGGGACTCTGGAAACACCATATATTTT
cdr3_aa: CASSWGGDSGNTIYF
j_call: TRBJ1-3
d_call: -
clone_size: once
v_call: TRBV5-1

cdr3_nt: TGTGCCGGGAGTCGCGGCGGGGTCCAAGAGACCCAGTACTTC
cdr3_aa: CAGSRGGVQETQYF
j_call: TRBJ2-5
d_call: -
clone_size: -
v_call: TRBV6-1

cdr3_nt: TGTGCCAGCAGCTTAACTCCAGGGGGAGGCGGGGAGCTGTTTTTT
cdr3_aa: CASSLTPGGGGELFF
j_call: TRBJ2-2
d_call: -
clone_size: -
v_call: TRBV7-3

cdr3_nt: TGTGCCAGCAGCTTTAGCGGGGGGGCCGGTGAGCAGTTCTTC
cdr3_aa: CASSFSGGAGEQFF
j_call: TRBJ2-1
d_call: TRBD2
clone_size: -
v_call: TRBV7-3

cdr3_nt: TGTGCCAGCAGTTTCGGGGGGAGAGTCACCCGGGGGAATGAGCAGTTCTTC
cdr3_aa: CASSFGGRVTRGNEQFF
j_call: TRBJ2-1
d_call: TRBD2
clone_size: -
v_call: TRBV28

cdr3_nt: TGCGCCAGCAGCTTGGTGGGTGGGAGCACCTACGAGCAGTACTTC
cdr3_aa: CASSLVGGSTYEQYF
j_call: TRBJ2-7
d_call: -
clone_size: -
v_call: TRBV5-1

cdr3_nt: TGCGCCAGCAGCTTGTGGGCTAGCGGGGGGGCAGATACGCAGTATTTT
cdr3_aa: CASSLWASGGADTQYF
j_call: TRBJ2-3
d_call: TRBD2
clone_size: -
v_call: TRBV5-1

cdr3_nt: TGTGCCAGCAGTCCAGGACAGATCTACTATGGCTACACCTTC
cdr3_aa: CASSPGQIYYGYTF
j_call: TRBJ1-2
d_call: -
clone_size: -
v_call: TRBV28

cdr3_nt: TGTGCCAGCGCAGGCCACCAAGAGACCCAGTACTTC
cdr3_aa: CASAGHQETQYF
j_call: TRBJ2-5
d_call: -
clone_size: -
v_call: TRBV19

cdr3_nt: TGTGCCAGCAGTCCCGGACTAGCGTGGGAGACCCAGTACTTC
cdr3_aa: CASSPGLAWETQYF
j_call: TRBJ2-5
d_call: TRBD2
clone_size: -
v_call: TRBV6-5

cdr3_nt: TGTGCCAGCGGGGGCGGCTCACCCCTCCACTTT
cdr3_aa: CASGGGSPLHF
j_call: TRBJ1-6
d_call: -
clone_size: -
v_call: TRBV27

cdr3_nt: TGTGCCAGCTCACCGCGGATAATCGGCTACACCTTC
cdr3_aa: CASSPRIIGYTF
j_call: TRBJ1-2
d_call: -
clone_size: -
v_call: TRBV18

cdr3_nt: TGTGCCAGCAGCTTAGCGATGGGGGACACTGAAGCTTTCTTT
cdr3_aa: CASSLAMGDTEAFF
j_call: TRBJ1-1
d_call: -
clone_size: -
v_call: TRBV11-2

cdr3_nt: TGTGCCAGCAGCTTAGGAGGTCAGGCCGCAGATACGCAGTATTTT
cdr3_aa: CASSLGGQAADTQYF
j_call: TRBJ2-3
d_call: -
clone_size: -
v_call: TRBV11-3

cdr3_nt: TGCAGCGGAATAGCGGCCACAGATACGCAGTATTTT
cdr3_aa: CSGIAATDTQYF
j_call: TRBJ2-3
d_call: -
clone_size: -
v_call: TRBV29-1

cdr3_nt: TGTGCCAGCAGCCGGCCGCGGGGGACTGGAAACACCATATATTTT
cdr3_aa: CASSRPRGTGNTIYF
j_call: TRBJ1-3
d_call: -
clone_size: -
v_call: TRBV7-8

cdr3_nt: TGTGCCTGGAGTGTCGACAGTGCCTACGAGCAGTACTTC
cdr3_aa: CAWSVDSAYEQYF
j_call: TRBJ2-7
d_call: -
clone_size: -
v_call: TRBV30

cdr3_nt: TGTGCCAGCAAAGAAGACAGGGGGAGATACGAGCAGTACTTC
cdr3_aa: CASKEDRGRYEQYF
j_call: TRBJ2-7
d_call: TRBD1
clone_size: -
v_call: TRBV6-5

cdr3_nt: TGTGCCAGTAGGAACCTAGAAAACTATGGCTACACCTTC
cdr3_aa: CASRNLENYGYTF
j_call: TRBJ1-2
d_call: -
clone_size: -
v_call: TRBV19

cdr3_nt: TGTGCCAGCAGCTCAGCGGGGGGGGAGAGTAGATATTACGAGCAGTACTTC
cdr3_aa: CASSSAGGESRYYEQYF
j_call: TRBJ2-7
d_call: TRBD2
clone_size: -
v_call: TRBV7-2

cdr3_nt: TGTGCCAGCAGGACCACAGATACGCAGTATTTT
cdr3_aa: CASRTTDTQYF
j_call: TRBJ2-3
d_call: -
clone_size: -
v_call: TRBV2

cdr3_nt: TGTGCCAGCAGTTACTCTCAGGGGGTCTCCACAGATACGCAGTATTTT
cdr3_aa: CASSYSQGVSTDTQYF
j_call: TRBJ2-3
d_call: TRBD1
clone_size: -
v_call: TRBV6-6